Listed below are T cell receptor beta chains from one sample, sequenced in a study of human T cells and chemical hapten exposure. TCRdb analysed the 5' RACE reads with MiXCR anew, one entry per CDR3 protein. The repertoire holds 110,000 or so distinct CDR3 sequences, with approximately 19% as singletons. The receptors were sampled from a human donor in good health. CDR3s include the opening cysteine and the closing phenylalanine or tryptophan.

cdr3_length	j_call	v_call	cdr3_aa
14	TRBJ2-7	TRBV27	CASSLTGGAYEQYF
21	TRBJ2-6	TRBV18	CASSPLETSGTSYSGANVLTF
17	TRBJ1-2	TRBV7-2	CASSLAGWGRGNYGYTF
14	TRBJ2-5	TRBV28	CASSPVRAQETQYF
15	TRBJ1-3	TRBV6-5	CASSYAQTGGNTIYF
14	TRBJ2-2	TRBV24-1	CATSDFDGTGELFF
12	TRBJ1-2	TRBV20-1	CSATPNFYGYTF
20	TRBJ2-2	TRBV12-3/TRBV12-4	CASSLALGGRANGYAGELFF
11	TRBJ1-2	TRBV29-1	CSGHEGDGYTF
17	TRBJ1-4	TRBV6-5	CASSYSQGSATNEKLFF
17	TRBJ2-6	TRBV2	CASSTLYGGHGANVLTF
14	TRBJ2-7	TRBV20-1	CSAEGQRSSYEQYF
13	TRBJ2-1	TRBV7-9	CASSIGPYNEQFF
15	TRBJ2-7	TRBV7-9	CASSLGGREIHEQYF
11	TRBJ2-1	TRBV5-1	CASSWEYEQFF
14	TRBJ1-5	TRBV6-2/TRBV6-3	CASRLRVSNQPQHF
16	TRBJ2-3	TRBV27	CASSSPGQGSGDTQYF
15	TRBJ2-7	TRBV27	CASSSPDRGSYEQYF
14	TRBJ2-7	TRBV7-3	CASSLMGAGYEQYF
17	TRBJ2-2	TRBV28	CASSFGSGVGNTGELFF
14	TRBJ1-1	TRBV12-3/TRBV12-4	CASTPFRSNTEAFF
12	TRBJ1-1	TRBV20-1	CSALRGPDEAFF
15	TRBJ2-3	TRBV30	CAWSDPWGFGDTQYF
17	TRBJ1-5	TRBV6-5	CASSYATPQMTNQPQHF